The 31 T cell receptor beta chains listed next were all sequenced from one sample in a study. TCRdb called the 5' RACE reads again in MiXCR, with one record for every CDR3 protein. The repertoire holds tens of thousands of distinct CDR3 sequences, with approximately 19% as singletons. What was sequenced was naive CD4+ T cells sorted from a lymph node. The subset here: naive CD4+ T cells, CD4+CD45RA+CD25-. The receptors were sampled from a female donor with breast cancer.

DNA of the CDR3: TGTGCCAGCAGCTTCCAGGGGCAGTCCGGGGAGCTGTTTTTT. Translation gives CASSFQGQSGELFF. The chain couples TRBV7-2 to TRBJ2-2, with D perhaps matching TRBD1 (6 bases). The CDR3 loop spans 14 amino acids. Trimming pared 3 bases from V and 6 bases from J, leaving 11 bases between. Per germline, CDR1 SGHTA and CDR2 FQGNSA.

About this clonotype itself: At one of its ends the junction is not consistent with the germline gene, which may arise from a read error. The J gene is TRBJ2-1, the V gene TRBV20-1; D gene unclear. The length of the CDR3 is 10 residues. Germline V gene data show CDR1 as DFQATT and CDR2 as SNEGSKA (reference sequence). The CDR3 spells CSAFYNEQCF. The CDR3 nucleotides read TGCAGTGCCTTTTACAATGAGCAGTGCTTC.

This chain joins TRBV6-6 and TRBJ1-4; a possible D gene is TRBD1 (6 bases). Trimming removed 2 bases at V and 8 bases at J, with 12 bases between. The CDR3 is 14 residues long. In germline, CDR1 is MNHNY, CDR2 SVGAGI (reference sequence). CDR3 nucleotides: TGTGCCAGCAGTTACATGGGGGGCATAGAAAAACTGTTTTTT. Its translation: CASSYMGGIEKLFF.

The V call is TRBV5-1, the J call TRBJ1-4; 7 positions match TRBD1. Losses at the gene ends were 4 bases for V and 8 bases for J; bases not matched to a gene: 8. Germline V gene lookup returns CDR1 SGHRS and CDR2 YFSETQ. The CDR3 is 14 amino acids. The CDR3 DNA reads as TGCGCCAGCAGCCCACAGGGGTCGGGCGAAAAACTGTTTTTT. As protein: CASSPQGSGEKLFF.

Of note for this clonotype: A junction boundary mismatches the germline segment, possibly from a read error. The V gene is TRBV7-9, the J gene TRBJ1-6, with D uncertain. Germline CDR1 and CDR2: SEHNR and FQNEAQ (reference sequence). The CDR3 sequence is 12 residues long. The CDR3 DNA reads TGTGCCGGCAGCCCTGAGAATTCACCCCTCCACTTT. This codes for CAGSPENSPLHF. Supplemented by reference TRBV7-9 and TRBJ1-6, the full variable domain reads DTGVSQNPRHKITKRGQNVTFRCDPISEHNRLYWYRQTLGQGPEFLTYFQNEAQLEKSRLLSDRFSAERPKGSFSTLEIQRTEQGDSAMYLCAGSPENSPLHFGNGTRLTVT.

This clonotype showed up just a few times. V gene TRBV2 combines with J gene TRBJ2-7; D is unresolved. The CDR3 spans 12 residues. The ends were cut back, 6 bases at V and 9 bases at J, with 15 bases in the middle. CDR1 and CDR2 from the germline V gene are SNHLY and FYNNEI. CDR3 residues: CASSLGPIGQYF. The CDR3, as DNA: TGTGCCAGCAGCCTTGGACCAATCGGGCAGTACTTC.

This clonotype was seen ten or more times. The genes are TRBV10-3 and TRBJ1-5; 9 bases align to TRBD1. V was pared by 9 bases and J by 3 bases, with 3 bases of the junction left unmatched. The CDR3 runs 13 residues. Germline V CDR1 and CDR2: ENHRY, SYGVKD. The CDR3 DNA reads TGTGCCATTGGACAGGGGATCAATCAGCCCCAGCATTTT. This sequence encodes CAIGQGINQPQHF.

This clonotype has more than one count but fewer than ten. V usage is TRBV19 and J usage is TRBJ2-4, with D maybe TRBD2 (5 bases). The CDR3 loop spans 15 amino acids. Germline lookup yields CDR1 LNHDA and CDR2 SQIVND (reference sequence). The ends were cut back, 9 bases at V and 4 bases at J, with 19 bases in the middle. In nucleotides, the CDR3 is TGTGCCAGCAAGGTAGACCGAGGAGGAAAAAACATTCAGTACTTC. Translating it yields CASKVDRGGKNIQYF. The whole variable domain, filled in from reference TRBV19 and TRBJ2-4, reads DGGITQSPKYLFRKEGQNVTLSCEQNLNHDAMYWYRQDPGQGLRLIYYSQIVNDFQKGDIAEGYSVSREKKESFPLTVTSAQKNPTAFYLCASKVDRGGKNIQYFGAGTRLSVL.

Ten or more counts support this clonotype. Here the CDR3 DNA reads TGTGCCAGCAAAACAGGGAACACTGAAGCTTTCTTT. Its translation: CASKTGNTEAFF. V gene TRBV6-5 combines with J gene TRBJ1-1; perhaps TRBD1 as D (5 bases). The length of the CDR3 is 12 residues. V was cut by 7 bases and J by 1 base, with 7 bases left in between. Looked up from germline, CDR1 is MNHEY and CDR2 is SVGAGI.

Regarding this clonotype: A read error is likely, as this CDR3 ends without the conserved phenylalanine or tryptophan. The rearrangement joins TRBV7-2 to TRBJ2-1; D remains unclear. V lost 5 bases to trimming and J lost 12 bases, with 14 bases between them. Germline CDR1 is SGHTA and CDR2 is FQGNSA. The CDR3 covers 12 residues. The CDR3 is CASSRVYLGQFL. CDR3 coding DNA: TGTGCCAGCAGCCGGGTTTATCTTGGGCAGTTCCTC.

This clonotype was recorded at least ten times. J is TRBJ2-5 and V is TRBV4-1; TRBD1 or TRBD2 may be the D gene (5 bases each). V lost 4 bases to trimming and J lost 0 bases, with 9 bases between them. Looked up from germline, CDR1 is MGHRA and CDR2 is YSYEKL. The CDR3 is made up of 14 amino acids. As DNA, the CDR3 is TGCGCCAGCAGCCCGGGACCTAACCAAGAGACCCAGTACTTC. As protein: CASSPGPNQETQYF.

The chain links TRBV5-1 to TRBJ2-5; the D gene is possibly TRBD2 (5 bases). There are 13 residues in the CDR3. The V gene lost 7 bases and the J gene lost 4 bases, with 14 bases spanning the gap. CDR1 is SGHRS, CDR2 YFSETQ, per germline. The CDR3 loop is CASRASRGETQYF. CDR3 bases: TGCGCCAGCCGGGCCTCCCGGGGAGAGACCCAGTACTTC. The full variable domain, in which reference TRBV5-1 and TRBJ2-5 provide the parts outside the CDR3, is KAGVTQTPRYLIKTRGQQVTLSCSPISGHRSVSWYQQTPGQGLQFLFEYFSETQRNKGNFPGRFSGRQFSNSRSEMNVSTLELGDSALYLCASRASRGETQYFGPGTRLLVL.

This sequence joins TRBV5-1 and TRBJ2-6; D uncertain. Germline V gives CDR1 SGHRS, CDR2 YFSETQ. The CDR3 extends over 14 amino acids. Between the trimmed V and J ends, which lost 7 bases and 1 base, there was a span of 9 bases. The CDR3 region has the DNA TGCGCCAGCCTTCCGGATTCTGGGGCCAACGTCCTGACTTTC. It yields the protein CASLPDSGANVLTF. Together with reference TRBV5-1 and TRBJ2-6, the CDR3 gives the full variable domain: KAGVTQTPRYLIKTRGQQVTLSCSPISGHRSVSWYQQTPGQGLQFLFEYFSETQRNKGNFPGRFSGRQFSNSRSEMNVSTLELGDSALYLCASLPDSGANVLTFGAGSRLTVL.

This clonotype was picked up many times. V is TRBV2 and J is TRBJ1-2; maybe TRBD1 (6 bases). V was clipped by 7 bases and J by 1 base, with 10 bases between them. The germline CDR1 and CDR2 sequences are SNHLY and FYNNEI. The CDR3 sequence is 13 residues long. CDR3 nucleotide sequence: TGTGCCAGCACGGCGGACAGTAACTATGGCTACACCTTC. It specifies CASTADSNYGYTF.

The chain employs TRBV6-6 and TRBJ2-1, with no clear D. The CDR3 has 13 amino acids. V gave up 8 bases and J gave up 5 bases, with 13 bases separating them. The V gene's germline CDR1 is MNHNY and CDR2 SVGAGI (reference sequence). DNA for the CDR3: TGTGCCAGCGCCGTGACGCGGCACAATGAGCAGTTCTTC. Protein sequence: CASAVTRHNEQFF.

As to this clonotype: One end of the junction does not line up with germline, which may come from a read error. The chain combines TRBV7-3 with TRBJ2-2; no firm D call. The CDR3 has 15 amino acids. Per germline, CDR1 SGHTA and CDR2 FQGTGA. The CDR3 region has the DNA TGTGCCAGCAGCTTAGACCGCGGTGACACCCGGGAGCTGTTTTTT. Its protein product is CASSLDRGDTRELFF.

Regarding this clonotype: One junction end does not reproduce the germline sequence, and a read error may be involved. The gene calls are TRBV7-2 and TRBJ1-1; a possible D gene is TRBD1 (5 bases). In germline, CDR1 is SGHTA, CDR2 FQGNSA. This CDR3 is built from 13 residues. CDR3 sequence: CASRLNRNAEAFF. CDR3 sequence (DNA): TGTGCCAGCAGATTGAACAGGAACGCTGAAGCTTTCTTT.

Ten or more counts support this clonotype. The V and J genes are TRBV9 and TRBJ1-2; D remains ambiguous. Trimming cost V 0 bases and J 7 bases, with 13 bases left between them. Germline V gene lookup returns CDR1 SGDLS and CDR2 YYNGEE. The CDR3 is made up of 14 amino acids. The chain's CDR3 is CASSVGTVGGGYTF. The CDR3 DNA reads TGTGCCAGCAGCGTAGGTACAGTTGGTGGTGGCTACACCTTC.

This clonotype has just a few counts. The chain joins TRBV7-2 to TRBJ1-3; unclear D gene. The V end was cut by 4 bases, the J end by 0 bases, with 10 bases between. CDR3 size: 15 residues. CDR1 SGHTA and CDR2 FQGNSA come from the germline V gene. The CDR3 DNA reads as TGTGCCAGCAGCTCCTACTTGCACTCTGGAAACACCATATATTTT. This sequence encodes CASSSYLHSGNTIYF.

There are a few counts of this clonotype. J is TRBJ1-1 and V is TRBV5-1; D may be TRBD1 (6 bases). CDR3 length equals 14 residues. Trimming took off 5 bases at V and 3 bases at J, with 14 bases between the two ends. Germline V lookup: CDR1 SGHRS, CDR2 YFSETQ. The CDR3 region is CASRSTGLDTEAFF. The CDR3 region has the DNA TGCGCCAGCAGGTCGACAGGCTTGGACACTGAAGCTTTCTTT.

The DNA for the CDR3 is TGTGCCAGCAGCCGACCTGGGGGAGGCATCACTGAAGCTTTCTTT. Translated: CASSRPGGGITEAFF. The V call is TRBV7-9, the J call TRBJ1-1; D possibly corresponds to TRBD1 (5 bases). Germline V gives CDR1 SEHNR, CDR2 FQNEAQ (reference sequence). This CDR3 region has 15 residues. Trimming cost V 5 bases and J 4 bases, with 17 bases left between them.

This rearrangement joins TRBV13 to TRBJ2-3; TRBD2 matches at 8 bases. Germline lookup yields CDR1 PRHDT and CDR2 FYEKMQ (reference sequence). The CDR3 totals 18 residues. The V and J ends lost 0 bases and 2 bases, in that order; junction bases with no gene match: 10. CDR3 DNA: TGTGCCAGCAGCTTAGGGGGCATCCGGACTAGCTCCACAGATACGCAGTATTTT. Its translation is CASSLGGIRTSSTDTQYF.

For this clonotype: This may be a read error, as it is one base from a much larger clone. The chain employs TRBV29-1 and TRBJ2-3, with TRBD2 as a possible D gene (6 bases). The germline V gene has CDR1 SQVTM and CDR2 ANQGSEA. This CDR3 comprises 16 residues. Trimming pared 3 bases from V and 4 bases from J, leaving 20 bases between. The CDR3, as DNA: TGCAGCGTTGATGGTCTGGCGGGGTCTAGCGCAGATACGCAGTATTTT. Its protein is CSVDGLAGSSADTQYF.

The rearrangement uses TRBV5-1 and TRBJ2-5; D gene unclear. CDR1 is SGHRS, CDR2 YFSETQ, per germline. CDR3 length equals 13 residues. V was trimmed by 3 bases and J by 2 bases, leaving 8 bases between them. The CDR3 DNA sequence: TGCGCCAGCAGCTGGTTTTCTCAAGAGACCCAGTACTTC. It translates to CASSWFSQETQYF.

J is TRBJ2-5 and V is TRBV7-6, with TRBD2 identical over 7 bases. The CDR3 is made up of 13 amino acids. The V gene's germline CDR1 is SGHVS and CDR2 FNYEAQ. The V segment lost 7 bases and the J segment 7 bases; nucleotides outside the gene matches: 9. In DNA form, the CDR3 reads TGTGCCAGCACCCCAGGGAGGGGAGGGACCCAGTACTTC. Its protein is CASTPGRGGTQYF.

This clonotype occurred a few times. The chain links TRBV28 to TRBJ1-2, with 8 positions matching TRBD1. The length of the CDR3 is 14 residues. Germline CDR1 is MDHEN and CDR2 is SYDVKM. V gave up 6 bases and J gave up 4 bases; unmatched junction bases: 7. The CDR3 protein is CASRRSGGGYGYTF. The DNA for the CDR3 is TGTGCCAGCAGACGGTCAGGGGGCGGCTATGGCTACACCTTC.

The chain combines TRBV27 with TRBJ2-6; no clear D. There are 13 residues in the CDR3. The ends were cut back, 3 bases at V and 4 bases at J, with 4 bases in the middle. The germline CDR1 and CDR2 sequences are MNHEY and SMNVEV (reference sequence). The chain's CDR3 is CASSLTGANVLTF. In DNA, the CDR3 is TGTGCCAGCAGTTTGACAGGGGCCAACGTCCTGACTTTC.

This clonotype turned up a few times. The chain combines TRBV24-1 with TRBJ2-3; D tentatively fits TRBD1 or TRBD2 (6 bases each). In germline, CDR1 is KGHDR, CDR2 SFDVKD. The CDR3 has 14 amino acids. V was trimmed by 9 bases and J by 7 bases, leaving 19 bases between them. The CDR3, as DNA: TGTGCCACCGGGGGGCTAGGCTTCCCAAATACGCAGTATTTT. Its translation is CATGGLGFPNTQYF.

This clonotype was counted many times. The chain employs TRBV29-1 and TRBJ1-2, with 8 bases matching TRBD1. The CDR3 is 14 amino acids. In germline, CDR1 is SQVTM, CDR2 ANQGSEA. J was trimmed by 5 bases and V by 4 bases; bases with no gene match: 9. CDR3: CSVAEGYRGYGYTF. CDR3 bases: TGCAGCGTTGCCGAAGGATACAGGGGGTATGGCTACACCTTC.

This clonotype turned up a few times. The gene calls are TRBV6-5 and TRBJ1-1; D is possibly TRBD1 (5 bases). The length of the CDR3 is 13 residues. CDR1 and CDR2 from the germline V gene are MNHEY and SVGAGI. The V end lost 8 bases, the J end lost 4 bases, and 14 bases lay between the germline ends. The CDR3: CASFFPGSTEAFF. DNA for the CDR3: TGTGCCAGCTTTTTCCCAGGGAGCACTGAAGCTTTCTTT.

This clonotype came up many times. The chain uses TRBV5-1 and TRBJ1-2; D is unresolved. CDR1 SGHRS and CDR2 YFSETQ come from the germline V gene. CDR3 length: 13 residues. V lost 4 bases, J lost 4 bases, and 11 bases lay in between. As DNA, the CDR3 is TGCGCCAGCAGCCCGGACGGCGCCTATGGCTACACCTTC. Its protein product is CASSPDGAYGYTF.